The 24 T cell receptor beta chains below come from one sample, sequenced in a study of blood T cells in healthy people across ages. Then a second PCR, running roughly 7 to 11 cycles, was carried out with a sample-barcoded 5' primer and a J-beta primer mix. TCRdb called the 5' RACE reads again in MiXCR, with one record for every CDR3 protein. Here the sample spans 700,000 to 850,000 distinct CDR3 sequences, around half being singletons. The sample comprised blood. These receptors were collected from a man aged 80 or over in good health.

The chain recombines TRBV14 with TRBJ2-1; tentatively, D is TRBD1 (5 bases). Trimming removed 6 bases at V and 15 bases at J, with 15 bases between. The CDR3 is 11 residues long. From germline, CDR1 is SGHDN and CDR2 FVKESK. CDR3 bases: TGTGCCAGCAGTCCAAGGGGCCGCCGGTTCTTC. Protein sequence: CASSPRGRRFF.

This rearrangement joins TRBV15 to TRBJ2-4; D might be TRBD2 (5 bases). Trimming removed 0 bases from V and 6 bases from J, with 12 bases in between. Germline values: CDR1 LNHNV, CDR2 YYDKDF (reference sequence). The CDR3 spans 15 residues. CDR3: CATSRDLAEGNIQYF. The CDR3 DNA reads as TGTGCCACCAGCAGAGATCTGGCAGAGGGAAACATTCAGTACTTC.

The rearrangement links TRBV7-2 to TRBJ2-5, with D unclear. The germline CDR1 and CDR2 sequences are SGHTA and FQGNSA. V gave up 3 bases and J gave up 1 base, with 9 bases separating them. The CDR3 is 14 residues long. The CDR3 bases are TGTGCCAGCAGCTTCAGGAAGGCCCAAGAGACCCAGTACTTC. Amino acids: CASSFRKAQETQYF.

In this sample, this clonotype turned up many times. Mismatch with germline at one junction end may stem from a read error. The rearrangement uses TRBV18 and TRBJ2-3, with D possibly matching TRBD2 (5 bases). Germline lookup yields CDR1 KGHSH and CDR2 LQKENI. The CDR3 sequence is 15 residues long. This CDR3 reads CASSPLGGSTDTQYF. The CDR3 nucleotides read TGCGCCAGCAGCCCCTTAGGCGGGAGCACAGATACGCAGTATTTT.

V gene TRBV27 combines with J gene TRBJ2-7, with a weak D call TRBD1 (6 bases). This CDR3 is 16 amino acids long. Trimming pared 6 bases from V and 5 bases from J, leaving 23 bases between. Germline loops: CDR1 MNHEY, CDR2 SMNVEV (reference sequence). CDR3 coding DNA: TGTGCCAGCAGCCAGACACAGACAGGTCGCAACCACGAGCAGTACTTC. Residues: CASSQTQTGRNHEQYF.

This chain connects TRBV7-2 to TRBJ2-7, with a possible D match to TRBD2 (6 bases). CDR1 and CDR2 from the germline V gene are SGHTA and FQGNSA. This CDR3 contains 12 residues. The germline V and J ends were trimmed by 5 bases and 8 bases, with 13 bases remaining between them. The CDR3 coding sequence is TGTGCCAGCAGCCCGCGGGCGGGGCAGCAGTACTTC. Protein sequence: CASSPRAGQQYF.

V gene TRBV6-5 combines with J gene TRBJ2-7; no clear D. The end of the DNA fits TRBJ2-5 better, so the J call may be wrong. The germline CDR1 and CDR2 sequences are MNHEY and SVGAGI. The CDR3 is 11 residues long. The CDR3 loop is CASSYKGTQYF. CDR3 coding DNA: TGTGCCAGCAGTTACAAGGGGACCCAGTACTTC.

This clonotype was recorded many times. The CDR3, as DNA: TGCAGTGCTGATCCCCAAACCAGGACGCAGTATTTT. This sequence encodes CSADPQTRTQYF. The V and J genes are TRBV20-1 and TRBJ2-3; no clear D gene. V lost 5 bases and J 9 bases, leaving 15 bases between the germline ends. CDR1 DFQATT and CDR2 SNEGSKA come from the germline V gene (reference sequence). There are 12 residues in the CDR3.

The chain links TRBV4-1 to TRBJ2-7, with 12 bases fitting TRBD2. CDR1 MGHRA and CDR2 YSYEKL come from the germline V gene. There are 19 residues in the CDR3. V lost 0 bases and J lost 0; bases outside the gene matches: 9. The CDR3 DNA sequence: TGCGCCAGCAGCCAAGATGGGACTAGCGGGCTAGGTAGCTCCTACGAGCAGTACTTC. It is translated as CASSQDGTSGLGSSYEQYF.

The sample holds a few counts of this clonotype. The gene calls are TRBV4-1 and TRBJ2-7; 13 positions agree with TRBD2. Trimming took 4 bases from V and 1 from J; bases not matched to a gene: 13. Looked up from germline, CDR1 is MGHRA and CDR2 is YSYEKL. The length of the CDR3 is 19 residues. CDR3 residues: CASSPTPGRTSGGSYEQYF. CDR3 coding DNA: TGCGCCAGCAGCCCGACGCCGGGCAGGACTAGCGGGGGTTCCTACGAGCAGTACTTC.

V is TRBV5-1 and J is TRBJ2-5; 11 bases match TRBD1. Germline loops: CDR1 SGHRS, CDR2 YFSETQ. CDR3 size: 17 residues. The V gene end was trimmed by 4 bases and the J gene end by 5 bases; junction bases not matched to a gene: 13. The CDR3 spells CASSRSPGQGDEETQYF. CDR3 nucleotide sequence: TGCGCCAGCAGCCGTTCACCGGGACAGGGGGATGAGGAGACCCAGTACTTC.

This clonotype has a count of ten or more. This chain uses TRBV29-1 with TRBJ2-1, with a tentative D call TRBD2 (6 bases). The CDR3 has 17 amino acids. Per the germline V gene, CDR1 is SQVTM and CDR2 is ANQGSEA. Between the trimmed V and J ends, which lost 3 bases and 0 bases, there was a span of 18 bases. The CDR3 here is CSVDSRGTDRSYNEQFF. For the CDR3, the DNA is TGCAGCGTTGATAGTCGGGGGACGGATCGCTCCTACAATGAGCAGTTCTTC.

This clonotype was seen more than once but under ten times. This sequence joins TRBV6-2 or TRBV6-3 and TRBJ1-5; 9 bases fit TRBD1. The CDR3 runs 16 residues. V trimming: 2 bases; J trimming: 2 bases; junction bases outside the gene matches: 4. Germline lookup yields CDR1 MNHEY and CDR2 SVGEGT. CDR3 coding DNA: TGTGCCAGCAGTTACGCCGGGACAGGGCGCAATCAGCCCCAGCATTTT. Amino acid sequence: CASSYAGTGRNQPQHF.

The rearrangement joins TRBV20-1 to TRBJ2-3; a weak D match, TRBD1 (6 bases). Germline values: CDR1 DFQATT, CDR2 SNEGSKA (reference sequence). CDR3 length: 18 residues. V lost 0 bases, J lost 2 bases, and 21 bases lay in between. The chain's CDR3 is CSARDPSGGLGFTDTQYF. The CDR3 DNA reads as TGCAGTGCTAGAGATCCCAGTGGGGGCTTGGGGTTCACAGATACGCAGTATTTT.

This clonotype was recorded a few times. The J gene is TRBJ2-1, the V gene TRBV7-9; 10 bases align to TRBD2. Germline V gene sequence: CDR1 SEHNR, CDR2 FQNEAQ (reference sequence). This CDR3 is built from 15 residues. Trimming removed 6 bases from V and 4 bases from J; junction bases left unmatched: 6. CDR3: CASSWRTSGYNEQFF. For the CDR3, the DNA is TGTGCCAGCAGTTGGAGGACTAGCGGATACAATGAGCAGTTCTTC.

This chain connects TRBV3-1 to TRBJ2-5, with D hard to call. V gave up 1 base and J gave up 1 base, with 4 bases separating them. Germline assignment: CDR1 LGHDT and CDR2 YNNKEL (reference sequence). This CDR3 region has 13 residues. The CDR3: CASSQGIQETQYF. The CDR3 DNA follows: TGTGCCAGCAGCCAAGGGATCCAAGAGACCCAGTACTTC.

This clonotype was picked up many times. V is TRBV28 and J is TRBJ2-3; the D gene could be TRBD1 or TRBD2 (5 bases each). Germline V gene lookup returns CDR1 MDHEN and CDR2 SYDVKM. The CDR3 has 18 residues. V was pared by 1 base and J by 0 bases, with 17 bases between. The CDR3 region has the DNA TGTGCCAGCAGTTTATCTCCCGGCCTCGGGGCTAGCACAGATACGCAGTATTTT. Its translation: CASSLSPGLGASTDTQYF.

This chain connects TRBV29-1 to TRBJ2-2; TRBD2 agrees at 10 bases. Germline V gene sequence: CDR1 SQVTM, CDR2 ANQGSEA. The junction had 4 bases not matched to a gene; V was cut back by 3 bases and J by 0 bases. CDR3 length: 16 residues. The CDR3 DNA sequence: TGCAGCGTTGAGTCGCTAGCGGGGGCGAACACCGGGGAGCTGTTTTTT. Translated: CSVESLAGANTGELFF.

The V call is TRBV27, the J call TRBJ1-5; 12 nucleotides align to TRBD1. CDR3 size: 17 residues. CDR1 and CDR2 (germline): MNHEY, SMNVEV (reference sequence). Trimming removed 8 bases from V and 0 bases from J; junction bases left unmatched: 8. The CDR3 here is CASAEGTGGYSNQPQHF. For the CDR3, the DNA is TGTGCCAGCGCCGAGGGGACAGGGGGCTATAGCAATCAGCCCCAGCATTTT.

There are a few counts of this clonotype. The chain uses TRBV18 and TRBJ2-3, with D perhaps TRBD1 (7 bases). The V and J ends lost 3 bases and 4 bases respectively, with 17 bases between them. Germline V lookup: CDR1 KGHSH, CDR2 LQKENI. The CDR3 loop spans 16 amino acids. In DNA form, the CDR3 reads TGTGCCAGCTCACCCTCGGGACAGCGGGTCCCAGATACGCAGTATTTT. It yields the protein CASSPSGQRVPDTQYF.

This clonotype was seen a few times. The chain carries TRBV20-1 and TRBJ2-1, with D possibly TRBD1 on 7 matching bases. The ends were cut back, 0 bases at V and 2 bases at J, with 11 bases in the middle. The CDR3 contains 15 residues. CDR1 and CDR2 (germline): DFQATT, SNEGSKA (reference sequence). The CDR3 DNA reads TGCAGTGCTAGAGATCAGGGGGGACCCTACAATGAGCAGTTCTTC. This gives the protein CSARDQGGPYNEQFF.

This clonotype was recorded a few times. The CDR3 region has the DNA TGCAGTGCTAGAGTTGCTAGCGGCTACGAGCAGTACTTC. This sequence encodes CSARVASGYEQYF. V gene TRBV20-1 combines with J gene TRBJ2-7, with 7 positions matching TRBD2. The CDR3 is 13 residues long. After removal of 1 base from V and 3 bases from J, the junction contained 3 bases not matched to a gene. From germline, CDR1 is DFQATT and CDR2 SNEGSKA (reference sequence).

About this clonotype: At one end, the junction sequence differs from germline, possibly due to a read error. The rearrangement uses TRBV25-1 and TRBJ1-2; D is ambiguous. Germline V gene lookup returns CDR1 MGHDK and CDR2 SYGVNS. The CDR3 covers 12 residues. Here the CDR3 reads CAGSSVGLGYTF. The DNA of the CDR3 is TGTGCCGGCAGTTCTGTCGGGCTAGGCTACACCTTC.

The chain employs TRBV4-1 and TRBJ1-2, with a tentative D call TRBD1 (6 bases). Trimming took 8 bases from V and 0 from J, leaving 13 bases between them. This CDR3 is 14 amino acids long. Germline CDR1 is MGHRA and CDR2 is YSYEKL. The DNA for the CDR3 is TGCGCCAGCGCCCAGACAGGAACTAACTATGGCTACACCTTC. This sequence encodes CASAQTGTNYGYTF.